This paragraph covers one T cell receptor (beta chain) sequence. This clonotype was found many times. The target of this receptor is not known. No qualities accompany the bases; no much larger clone lies one base away. The data were taken from a study of human T cells and chemical hapten exposure (TCRdb year 2021). About the full investigation: For sensitization, 2% DPC in acetone was applied to a roughly 2 cm by roughly 2 cm area of upper inner arm skin. Blood samples were taken from patients before sensitization (week 0) and at 2, 6 and about 24 weeks after DPC sensitization. The mostly female patient cohort included alopecia areata with under or over 50% scalp involvement, alopecia totalis and alopecia universalis. For TCR sequencing, blood came from over 25 alopecia patients at anywhere from one to four time points (pre-sensitization, 2, 6 and 24 weeks). Libraries were combined into a pool for sequencing, and differences in TCR yield between samples came mainly from small differences in library volumes within the pool. Throughout the study period of around 25 weeks, patients also received therapeutic DPC doses to the scalp every week. The study tracked peripheral blood TCR repertoire changes in vivo during primary and secondary sensitization to the hapten diphenylcyclopropenone (DPC) in alopecia patients. Patch testing was performed on the upper back with Finn chambers containing 0.01% DPC, and the patch tests were scored after 6 days according to International Contact Dermatitis Research Group standards. On the study overall, not on this receptor specifically: Because every patient had alopecia, a presumed autoimmune disease, the patients' immune response might differ from that of healthy individuals. DPC sensitization did not change how many TCRs were above 1 in 1000 frequency, and no evidence was found of alterations in global repertoire structure. The number of PT1 expanded TCRs positively correlated with patch test score, significant at thresholds 8, 16 and 32 but not 4. Repeated subsampling changed both the strength of the expansion versus patch-test correlation and the threshold at which the correlation became significant. Expanded TCRs formed significantly more large CDR3 similarity clusters than pre-sensitization or healthy control sets, consistent with antigen-driven responses.

What the time point label conveys for this sample: pre-sensitization, week 0. The sample's treatment or condition label is to be understood as: therapeutic diphenylcyclopropenone sensitization with weekly scalp DPC. At each patch-test visit, blood was drawn before the patch test was applied. Eligible patients were aged 18 to 70, diagnosed with alopecia, deemed suitable for DPC therapy, and excluded if pregnant. Total RNA was extracted from unfractionated whole blood that had been collected in Tempus Blood RNA tubes. V lost 2 bases and J lost 0 bases; the stretch between them is 6 bases long. The germline V gene supplies CDR1 SQVTM and CDR2 ANQGSEA. The CDR3 numbers 13 residues from cysteine through phenylalanine. Solely the CDR3 DNA is kept, with 39 bases framed from the first base. Libraries were made using RACE. The reads were generated on a NextSeq 500. During library preparation, unique molecular identifiers were attached to individual cDNA molecules so that TCRs could be counted quantitatively and reproducibly. From each blood RNA sample, both TCR alpha and TCR beta chains were sequenced. The paper's data handling went like this. Samples had a median of around 92,000 TCRs, with a range from roughly 20,000 to 690,600. V, J and CDR3 annotation of the TCR reads was carried out using the Decombinator software suite. Every sample was subsampled to the same number of TCRs (28,000) for the PS versus PT1 abundance plots. TCRs were defined as expanded if absent before sensitization and observed at least eight times at the 2-week time point. TCRdb redid the processing of the public reads, applying fastp at Q25 and MiXCR, and retained in-frame beta chains. Each entry is one CDR3 protein sequence, shown with its most common DNA and genes. TCRdb, not the authors, supplied the V and J calls. Recorded for this sample are 350,000 to 450,000 distinct CDR3 sequences; approximately 5.1% of them occurred a single time. 2% to 3% of the sample is in the top ten clones.

The V and J segments used are TRBV29-1 and TRBJ2-3; there is no confident call for the D gene. The clonotype comes from a woman in her 50s with alopecia areata. Some clones in this sample may be carry-over from other donors' samples. The sample in question was whole blood, obtained in connection with sensitization to the hapten diphenylcyclopropenone (DPC). This receptor carries the CDR3 CSVELPSTDTQYF. In nucleotides, the sequence is TGCAGCGTTGAACTGCCTAGCACAGATACGCAGTATTTT.